These 16 T cell receptor beta chains came from one sample sequenced in a study of post-analysis software for immune sequencing data. The antigens for these receptors are not known. Unique molecular identifiers were present in the TCR beta cDNA libraries. TCRdb ran MiXCR on the PCR reads and lists one entry per CDR3 protein. The table shows roughly 170,000 distinct CDR3 sequences, with approximately 30% occurring only once. Overall study results and limits: Patients used five TRBV segments, including TRBV5-6, TRBV5-1 and TRBV20-1, more often than controls.

Sequenced: blood. Source of these receptors: a girl aged 10 to 17 with multiple sclerosis.

This clonotype was counted only a few times. This rearrangement joins TRBV18 to TRBJ1-2; 8 positions match TRBD1. The CDR3 spans 15 residues. J lost 8 bases, V lost 2 bases, and 10 bases had no gene match. Germline CDR1 reads KGHSH; CDR2 reads LQKENI. The CDR3 DNA is TGTGCCAGCTCACCAGTGCCCGACAGGGGAGGCGGCTACACCTTC. Translation gives CASSPVPDRGGGYTF.

The chain links TRBV4-1 to TRBJ1-6, with 11 bases that match TRBD1. From germline, CDR1 is MGHRA and CDR2 YSYEKL. V trimming: 2 bases; J trimming: 8 bases; junction bases outside the gene matches: 8. The CDR3 runs to 17 residues. The CDR3 here is CASSQFLRTGGDSPLHF. CDR3 in DNA: TGCGCCAGCAGCCAATTTCTGCGGACAGGGGGCGATTCACCCCTCCACTTT.

The chain combines TRBV2 with TRBJ2-1; 16 nucleotides agree with TRBD2. The CDR3 sequence is 17 residues long. V dropped 4 bases and J dropped 15; count of bases not matched to a gene: 15. The V gene's germline CDR1 is SNHLY and CDR2 FYNNEI. The CDR3 reads CASSVWNPGLAGGLGFF. CDR3 DNA: TGTGCCAGCAGTGTCTGGAATCCGGGACTAGCGGGAGGGTTGGGGTTCTTC.

As to this clonotype: The junction does not match germline at one end; this may be a read error. This chain joins TRBV4-1 and TRBJ1-1; 7 bases align to TRBD1. Germline assignment: CDR1 MGHRA and CDR2 YSYEKL. The CDR3 has 17 amino acids. CDR3 sequence: CASSQDSSSGGETEAFF. Here the CDR3 DNA reads TGCGCCAGCAGCCAAGATTCCAGTTCAGGGGGGGAGACTGAAGCTTTCTTC.

This chain joins TRBV18 and TRBJ2-3, with TRBD2 matching over 12 bases. Per the germline V gene, CDR1 is KGHSH and CDR2 is LQKENI. The junction had 7 bases not matched to a gene; V was cut back by 5 bases and J by 4 bases. This CDR3 spans 16 amino acids. For the CDR3, the DNA is TGTGCCAGCTCATCCCTGACTAGCGGGAGTTCAGATACGCAGTATTTT. It yields the protein CASSSLTSGSSDTQYF.

The genes are TRBV6-1 and TRBJ1-2; D might be TRBD1 (6 bases). The CDR3 spans 15 residues. V was shortened by 2 bases and J by 6 bases, with 16 bases between the two germline ends. CDR1 and CDR2 from the germline V gene are MNHNS and SASEGT. In DNA form, the CDR3 reads TGTGCCAGCAGTGAACCCAGGGGACTGCTGCATGGCTACACCTTC. This sequence encodes CASSEPRGLLHGYTF.

CDR3 sequence (DNA): TGTGCCAGCAGTTTAAGACAGGGAACTATGAACACTGAAGCTTTCTTT. Its protein product is CASSLRQGTMNTEAFF. This chain connects TRBV27 to TRBJ1-1; 7 bases are shared with TRBD1. CDR1 and CDR2 from the germline V gene are MNHEY and SMNVEV (reference sequence). This CDR3 is built from 16 residues. Losses at the gene ends were 2 bases for V and 0 bases for J; bases not matched to a gene: 6.

A few counts support this clonotype. V usage is TRBV30 and J usage is TRBJ2-7; 11 bases agree with TRBD2. The end of the DNA is better explained by TRBJ2-5, so the J call may be wrong. CDR3 length: 19 residues. CDR1 and CDR2 (germline): GTSNPN, SVGIG (reference sequence). The CDR3 DNA follows: TGTGCCTGGAGTGTAATCCGCGCGACTAGCGGGACCCCTAAAGAGACCCAGTACTTC. Encoded protein: CAWSVIRATSGTPKETQYF.

This clonotype was picked up many times. The V call is TRBV18, the J call TRBJ2-7; D unclear. There are 13 residues in the CDR3. Germline V gives CDR1 KGHSH, CDR2 LQKENI. Trimming removed 2 bases from V and 7 bases from J, with 12 bases in between. The CDR3 loop is CASSPGSLREQYF. The CDR3 nucleotides are TGTGCCAGCTCACCAGGGTCGCTGAGAGAGCAGTACTTC.

The table lists this clonotype with many counts. The V call is TRBV29-1, the J call TRBJ2-7; D possibly matches TRBD1 or TRBD2 (5 bases each). Trimming took 4 bases from V and 4 from J, leaving 17 bases between them. This CDR3 has 14 residues. Germline V CDR1 and CDR2: SQVTM, ANQGSEA. CDR3 DNA sequence: TGCAGCGTTGGGGACGTAGCACCGGTTTACGAGCAGTACTTC. Translating gives CSVGDVAPVYEQYF.

This clonotype has ten or more counts. The V gene is TRBV7-2, the J gene TRBJ1-2; D not certain. V lost 0 bases and J 2 bases, leaving 10 bases between the germline ends. The CDR3 runs 15 residues. Germline CDR1 is SGHTA and CDR2 is FQGNSA. CDR3: CASSLAVVGNYGYTF. CDR3 in DNA: TGTGCCAGCAGCTTAGCTGTCGTGGGAAACTATGGCTACACCTTC.

This CDR3 reads CASSEPGRYEQYF. DNA of the CDR3: TGCGCCAGCAGCGAACCAGGCCGCTACGAGCAGTACTTC. J is TRBJ2-7 and V is TRBV4-1; no clear D gene. This CDR3 is built from 13 residues. Trimming shortened V by 5 bases and J by 3 bases, and 11 bases separated the two germline ends. The germline gives CDR1 MGHRA, CDR2 YSYEKL.

A note on this clonotype: One end of the junction varies from germline; a read error may be responsible. The CDR3 is CAGSPERTGLYYGYTF. CDR3 nucleotides: TGTGCCGGCAGCCCGGAGAGGACAGGCCTCTACTATGGCTACACCTTC. The chain uses TRBV3-1 and TRBJ1-2; 7 bases are shared with TRBD1. Germline values: CDR1 LGHDT, CDR2 YNNKEL (reference sequence). This CDR3 has 16 residues. Full variable domain (remainder filled in from reference TRBV3-1 and TRBJ1-2): DTAVSQTPKYLVTQMGNDKSIKCEQNLGHDTMYWYKQDSKKFLKIMFSYNNKELIINETVPNRFSPKSPDKAHLNLHINSLELGDSAVYFCAGSPERTGLYYGYTFGSGTRLTVV.

The chain links TRBV7-8 to TRBJ2-2; 8 nucleotides match TRBD2. Germline V gene data show CDR1 as SGHVS and CDR2 as FQNEAQ. Trimming at V came to 1 base and at J to 5 bases, leaving 3 bases not matched to a gene. This CDR3 is built from 15 residues. The CDR3 sequence is CASSLDGRVTGELFF. The DNA of the CDR3 is TGTGCCAGCAGCTTAGACGGGAGGGTTACCGGGGAGCTGTTTTTT. Supplemented by reference TRBV7-8 and TRBJ2-2, the full variable domain reads GAGVSQSPRYKVAKRGQDVALRCDPISGHVSLFWYQQALGQGPEFLTYFQNEAQLDKSGLPSDRFFAERPEGSVSTLKIQRTQQEDSAVYLCASSLDGRVTGELFFGEGSRLTVL.

This clonotype was seen ten or more times. The rearrangement links TRBV4-1 to TRBJ2-1; the D is unclear. Per the germline V gene, CDR1 is MGHRA and CDR2 is YSYEKL. CDR3 length: 14 residues. The V and J ends lost 3 bases and 4 bases respectively, with 10 bases between them. DNA of the CDR3: TGCGCCAGCAGCCACCTCGACGTATACAATGAGCAGTTCTTC. It specifies CASSHLDVYNEQFF.

The V call is TRBV20-1, the J call TRBJ2-7, with 8 bases matching TRBD2. This CDR3 contains 12 residues. Germline CDR1 and CDR2: DFQATT and SNEGSKA (reference sequence). The DNA of the CDR3 is TGCAGAGTAGGGCGGGGGGTCTACGAGCAGTACTTC. Translated: CRVGRGVYEQYF.